The sequence of this T cell receptor beta chain was determined in a study of CD8+ T cells in alopecia areata. CDR1 is MDHEN and CDR2 is SYDVKM in the germline V gene. The ends lost 5 bases at V and 6 bases at J; junction bases unmatched: 5. The CDR3 totals 14 residues. Notes on this clone: Its matching antigen is unknown.

General observations from the study: Although TCR sharing was seen in mice, sharing across patients was less clear, possibly for HLA-related reasons.

Sequencing relied on a cDNA template that was reverse transcribed from extracted RNA. The method was immunoSEQ multiplex PCR; TCRdb's version includes in-frame clones alone and lacks a portion of them. This table has 270,000 or so clones, 58% appearing once. Treatment described: oral pan-JAK inhibitor, 5-10 mg twice daily. Collection of lesional scalp punch biopsies and peripheral blood was performed in alopecia areata patients. The rearrangement links TRBV28 to TRBJ1-1, with 11 bases matching TRBD1. Sequencing used CD4+ T cells sorted from blood, obtained at week 24, from a patient treated with tofacitinib. This TCR was sampled from a human donor with alopecia areata. CDR3 amino acids: CASSPPGQGAEAFF. Here the CDR3 DNA reads TGTGCCAGCAGTCCCCCGGGACAGGGGGCTGAAGCTTTCTTT.